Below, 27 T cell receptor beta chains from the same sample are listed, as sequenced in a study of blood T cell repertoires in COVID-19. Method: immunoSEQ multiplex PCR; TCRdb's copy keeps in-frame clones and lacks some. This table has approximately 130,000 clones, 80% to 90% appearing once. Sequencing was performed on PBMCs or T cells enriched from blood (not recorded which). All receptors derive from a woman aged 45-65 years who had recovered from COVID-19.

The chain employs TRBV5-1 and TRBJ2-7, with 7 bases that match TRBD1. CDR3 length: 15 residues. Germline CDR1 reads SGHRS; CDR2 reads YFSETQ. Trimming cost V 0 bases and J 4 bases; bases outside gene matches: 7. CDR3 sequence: CASSLAAIQGYEQYF. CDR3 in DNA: TGCGCCAGCAGCTTGGCCGCGATACAGGGGTACGAGCAGTACTTC. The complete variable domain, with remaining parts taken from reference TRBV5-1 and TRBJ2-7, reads KAGVTQTPRYLIKTRGQQVTLSCSPISGHRSVSWYQQTPGQGLQFLFEYFSETQRNKGNFPGRFSGRQFSNSRSEMNVSTLELGDSALYLCASSLAAIQGYEQYFGPGTRLTVT.

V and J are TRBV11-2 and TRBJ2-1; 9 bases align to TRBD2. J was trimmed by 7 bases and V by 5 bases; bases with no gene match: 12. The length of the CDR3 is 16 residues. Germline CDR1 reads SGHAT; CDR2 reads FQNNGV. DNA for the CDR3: TGTGCCAGCAGCCGACTTGGGGGCGGGGGGGCAAATGAGCAGTTCTTC. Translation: CASSRLGGGGANEQFF.

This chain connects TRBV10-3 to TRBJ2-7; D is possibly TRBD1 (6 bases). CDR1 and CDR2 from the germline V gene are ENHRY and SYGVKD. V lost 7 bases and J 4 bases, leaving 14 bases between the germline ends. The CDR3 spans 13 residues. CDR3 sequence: CAIMVQGVYEQYF. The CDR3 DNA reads TGTGCCATCATGGTACAGGGTGTATACGAGCAGTACTTC.

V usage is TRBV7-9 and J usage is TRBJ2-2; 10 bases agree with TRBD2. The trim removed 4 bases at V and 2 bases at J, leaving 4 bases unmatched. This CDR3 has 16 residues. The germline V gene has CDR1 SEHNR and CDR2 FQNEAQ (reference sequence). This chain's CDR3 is CASSSQRGGNTGELFF. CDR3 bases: TGTGCCAGCAGCTCTCAGCGGGGGGGAAACACCGGGGAGCTGTTTTTT.

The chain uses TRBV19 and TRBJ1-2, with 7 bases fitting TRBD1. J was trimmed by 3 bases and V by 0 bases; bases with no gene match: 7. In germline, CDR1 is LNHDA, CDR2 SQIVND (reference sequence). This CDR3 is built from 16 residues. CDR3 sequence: CASSIDAVQGHYGYTF. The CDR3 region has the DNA TGTGCCAGTAGTATAGATGCCGTACAGGGGCACTATGGCTACACCTTC.

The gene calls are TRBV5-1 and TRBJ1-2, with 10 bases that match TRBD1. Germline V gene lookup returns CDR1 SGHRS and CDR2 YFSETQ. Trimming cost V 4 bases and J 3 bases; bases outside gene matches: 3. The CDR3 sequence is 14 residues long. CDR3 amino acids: CASSTGTGDYGYTF. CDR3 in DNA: TGCGCCAGCAGCACCGGGACAGGGGACTATGGCTACACCTTC. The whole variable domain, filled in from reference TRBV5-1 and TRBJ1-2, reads KAGVTQTPRYLIKTRGQQVTLSCSPISGHRSVSWYQQTPGQGLQFLFEYFSETQRNKGNFPGRFSGRQFSNSRSEMNVSTLELGDSALYLCASSTGTGDYGYTFGSGTRLTVV.

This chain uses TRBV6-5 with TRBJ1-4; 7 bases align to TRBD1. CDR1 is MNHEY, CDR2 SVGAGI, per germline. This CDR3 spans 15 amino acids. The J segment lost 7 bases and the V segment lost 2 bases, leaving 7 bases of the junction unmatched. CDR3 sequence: CASSYTGVGVEKLFF. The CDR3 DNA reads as TGTGCCAGCAGTTACACAGGGGTTGGAGTTGAAAAACTGTTTTTT.

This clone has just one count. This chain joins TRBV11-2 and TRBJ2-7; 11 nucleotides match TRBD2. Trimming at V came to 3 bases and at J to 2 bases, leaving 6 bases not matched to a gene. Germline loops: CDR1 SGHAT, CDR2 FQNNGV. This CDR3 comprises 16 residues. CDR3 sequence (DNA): TGTGCCAGCAGCTTGGATGGTAGCGGGGGGGCCTACGAGCAGTACTTC. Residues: CASSLDGSGGAYEQYF.

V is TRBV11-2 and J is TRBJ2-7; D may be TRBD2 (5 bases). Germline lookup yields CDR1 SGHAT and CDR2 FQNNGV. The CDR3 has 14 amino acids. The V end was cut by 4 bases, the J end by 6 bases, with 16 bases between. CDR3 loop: CASSWTQTVLEQYF. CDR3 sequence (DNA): TGTGCCAGCAGCTGGACTCAAACTGTCCTCGAGCAGTACTTC.

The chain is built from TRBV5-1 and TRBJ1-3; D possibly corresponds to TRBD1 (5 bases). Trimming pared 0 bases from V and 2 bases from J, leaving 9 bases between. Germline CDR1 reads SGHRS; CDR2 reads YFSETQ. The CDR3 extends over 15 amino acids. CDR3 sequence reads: CASSLEGRAGNTIYF. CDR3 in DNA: TGCGCCAGCAGCTTGGAGGGCAGGGCTGGAAACACCATATATTTT.

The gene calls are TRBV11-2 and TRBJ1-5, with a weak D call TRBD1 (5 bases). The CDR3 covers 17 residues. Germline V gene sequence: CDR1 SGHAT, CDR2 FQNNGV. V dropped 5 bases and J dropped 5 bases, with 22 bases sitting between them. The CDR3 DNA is TGTGCCAGCAGCCCAGCCCCGTCGGGGGTTGGTCATCAGCCCCAGCATTTT. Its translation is CASSPAPSGVGHQPQHF.

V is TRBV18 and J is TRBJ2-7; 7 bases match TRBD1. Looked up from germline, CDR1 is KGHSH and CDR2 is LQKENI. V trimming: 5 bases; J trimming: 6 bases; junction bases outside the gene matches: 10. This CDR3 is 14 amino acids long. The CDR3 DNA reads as TGTGCCAGCTCATCAGAGACAGGGAAGGCCGAGCAGTACTTC. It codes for CASSSETGKAEQYF. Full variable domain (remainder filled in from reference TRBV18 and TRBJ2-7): NAGVMQNPRHLVRRRGQEARLRCSPMKGHSHVYWYRQLPEEGLKFMVYLQKENIIDESGMPKERFSAEFPKEGPSILRIQQVVRGDSAAYFCASSSETGKAEQYFGPGTRLTVT.

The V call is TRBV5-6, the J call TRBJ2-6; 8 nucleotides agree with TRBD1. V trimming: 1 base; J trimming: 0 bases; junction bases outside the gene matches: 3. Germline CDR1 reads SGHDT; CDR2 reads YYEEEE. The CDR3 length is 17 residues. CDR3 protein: CASSLTGGTSGANVLTF. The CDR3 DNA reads TGTGCCAGCAGCTTGACAGGGGGAACCTCTGGGGCCAACGTCCTGACTTTC.

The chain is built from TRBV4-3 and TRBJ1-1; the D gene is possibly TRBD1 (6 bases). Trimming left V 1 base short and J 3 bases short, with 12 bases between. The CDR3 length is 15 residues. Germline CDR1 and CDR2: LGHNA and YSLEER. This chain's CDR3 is CASSQGQQGDTEAFF. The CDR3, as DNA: TGCGCCAGCAGCCAAGGGCAACAGGGAGACACTGAAGCTTTCTTT.

Written as DNA, the CDR3 is TGTGCCAGCAGCCCCTTCAGGGGTACTGAAGCTTTCTTT. Translating gives CASSPFRGTEAFF. V usage is TRBV7-2 and J usage is TRBJ1-1, with D possibly being TRBD1 (6 bases). The length of the CDR3 is 13 residues. CDR1 is SGHTA and CDR2 is FQGNSA in the germline V gene. Trimming left V 5 bases short and J 5 bases short, with 12 bases between.

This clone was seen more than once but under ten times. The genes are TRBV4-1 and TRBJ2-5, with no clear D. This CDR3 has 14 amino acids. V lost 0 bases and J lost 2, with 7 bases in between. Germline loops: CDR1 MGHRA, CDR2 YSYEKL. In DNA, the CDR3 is TGCGCCAGCAGCCAAGATCCAGATCAAGAGACCCAGTACTTC. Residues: CASSQDPDQETQYF.

CDR3 sequence (DNA): TGCGCCAGCAGCTTGTTTGCCTCACAGAGGTTATGGGGGCCTACAGATACGCAGTATTTT. Residues: CASSLFASQRLWGPTDTQYF. The chain combines TRBV5-1 with TRBJ2-3; D is perhaps TRBD1 (6 bases). This CDR3 is 20 amino acids long. Germline V lookup: CDR1 SGHRS, CDR2 YFSETQ. Trimming pared 1 base from V and 3 bases from J, leaving 27 bases between.

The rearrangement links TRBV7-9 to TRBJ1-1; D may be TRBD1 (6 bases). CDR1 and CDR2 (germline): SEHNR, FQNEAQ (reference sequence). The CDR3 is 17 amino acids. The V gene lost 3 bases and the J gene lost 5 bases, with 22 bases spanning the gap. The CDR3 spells CASSLGLSGEIGTEAFF. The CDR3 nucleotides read TGTGCCAGCAGCTTGGGGTTGTCAGGGGAGATCGGAACTGAAGCTTTCTTT. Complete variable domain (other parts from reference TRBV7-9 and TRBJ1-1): DTGVSQNPRHKITKRGQNVTFRCDPISEHNRLYWYRQTLGQGPEFLTYFQNEAQLEKSRLLSDRFSAERPKGSFSTLEIQRTEQGDSAMYLCASSLGLSGEIGTEAFFGQGTRLTVV.

In nucleotides, the CDR3 is TGTGCCAGCAGCTCCCCGGGGAAGCAAGAGACCCAGTACTTC. Translated, it gives CASSSPGKQETQYF. The V call is TRBV5-8, the J call TRBJ2-5; D perhaps matches TRBD2 (5 bases). V lost 3 bases and J 2 bases, leaving 11 bases between the germline ends. This CDR3 has 14 residues. Germline V lookup: CDR1 SGHTS, CDR2 YDEGEE.

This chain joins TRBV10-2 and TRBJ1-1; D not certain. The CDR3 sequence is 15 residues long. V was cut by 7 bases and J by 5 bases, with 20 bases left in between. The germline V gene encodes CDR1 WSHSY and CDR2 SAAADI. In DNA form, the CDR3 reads TGCGCCAGCACCGACGGCGGCGGCGGAGGGACTGAAGCTTTCTTT. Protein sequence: CASTDGGGGGTEAFF.

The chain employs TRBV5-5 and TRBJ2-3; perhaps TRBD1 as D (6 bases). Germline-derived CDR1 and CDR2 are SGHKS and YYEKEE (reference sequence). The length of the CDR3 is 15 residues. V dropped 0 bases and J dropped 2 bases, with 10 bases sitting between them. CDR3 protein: CASSLGQASTDTQYF. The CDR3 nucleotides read TGTGCCAGCAGCTTGGGACAGGCCTCCACAGATACGCAGTATTTT.

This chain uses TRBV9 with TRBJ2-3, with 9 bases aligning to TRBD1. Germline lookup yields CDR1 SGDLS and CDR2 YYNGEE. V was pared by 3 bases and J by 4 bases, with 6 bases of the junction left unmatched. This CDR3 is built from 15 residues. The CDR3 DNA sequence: TGTGCCAGCAGCGCCGGGACAGGGTATGCAGATACGCAGTATTTT. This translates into CASSAGTGYADTQYF.

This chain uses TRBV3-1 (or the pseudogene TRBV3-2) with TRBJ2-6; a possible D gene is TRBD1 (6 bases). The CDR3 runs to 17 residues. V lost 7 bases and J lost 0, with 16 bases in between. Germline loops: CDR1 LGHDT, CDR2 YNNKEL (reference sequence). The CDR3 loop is CASTRGRGSSGANVLTF. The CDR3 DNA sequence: TGTGCCAGCACCCGAGGCAGGGGCTCCTCTGGGGCCAACGTCCTGACTTTC.

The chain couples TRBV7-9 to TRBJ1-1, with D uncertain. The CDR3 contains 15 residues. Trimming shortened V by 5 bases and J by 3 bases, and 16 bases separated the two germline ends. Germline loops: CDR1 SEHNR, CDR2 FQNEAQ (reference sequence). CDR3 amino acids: CASSPFGREYTEAFF. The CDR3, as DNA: TGTGCCAGCAGCCCCTTCGGAAGGGAGTACACTGAAGCTTTCTTT.

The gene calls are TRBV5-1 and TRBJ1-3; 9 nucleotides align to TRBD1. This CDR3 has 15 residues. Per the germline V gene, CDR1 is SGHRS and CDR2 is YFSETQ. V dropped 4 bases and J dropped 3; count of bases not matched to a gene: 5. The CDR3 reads CASSTTGGFGNTIYF. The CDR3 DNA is TGCGCCAGCAGCACCACAGGGGGCTTTGGAAACACCATATATTTT.

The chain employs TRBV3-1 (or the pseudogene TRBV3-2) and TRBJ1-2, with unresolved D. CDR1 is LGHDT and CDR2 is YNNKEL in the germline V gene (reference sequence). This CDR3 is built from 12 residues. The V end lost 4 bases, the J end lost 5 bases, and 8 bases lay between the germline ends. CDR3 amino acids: CASSLGEYGYTF. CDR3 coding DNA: TGTGCCAGCAGCCTCGGAGAATATGGCTACACCTTC.

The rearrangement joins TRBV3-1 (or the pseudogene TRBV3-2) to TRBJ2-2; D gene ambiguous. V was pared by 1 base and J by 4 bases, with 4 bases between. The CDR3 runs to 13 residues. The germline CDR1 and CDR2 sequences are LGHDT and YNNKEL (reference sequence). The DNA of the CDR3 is TGTGCCAGCAGCCAAGTGCGCACCGGGGAGCTGTTTTTT. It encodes CASSQVRTGELFF.